This T cell receptor (beta chain) was sequenced for a study of shared clonotypes between healthy human individuals. Broader study findings: Larger richness was generally estimated for naive than memory subsets. The authors sampled blood alone, and tissue repertoires likely differ. How much donors shared clonotypes was expected to be affected by sequencing depth.

In regard to this clone: Its antigen is unknown.

The germline gives CDR1 MGHDK, CDR2 SYGVNS. This CDR3 contains 15 residues. Trimming at V came to 6 bases and at J to 1 base, leaving 8 bases not matched to a gene. Some clones are missing from TCRdb's copy, which holds only in-frame ones; the method was immunoSEQ multiplex PCR. The top ten clones hold 24% of a sample with 750,000 to 1,000,000 clones, 90% to 95% of them seen once. CD45RO-negative, CCR7-selected cells formed the naive CD8 fraction, which excluded terminally differentiated effector memory CD45RA+ cells. The clonotype was recovered from a man aged 25 to 40 in good health. This chain joins TRBV25-1 and TRBJ1-1; 7 bases align to TRBD1. Material: naive CD8+ T cells sorted from blood. The CDR3 is CASRRYRQGNTEAFF. The CDR3 DNA reads TGTGCCAGCAGAAGATATAGACAGGGGAACACTGAAGCTTTCTTT.